The 19 T cell receptor beta chains given below trace back to one sample, sequenced in a study of T cells after yellow fever vaccination (dated by TCRdb to about 2019). Receptor libraries were prepared by 5' RACE. The run used an Illumina NovaSeq 6000. TCRdb took the public reads, trimmed them with fastp at Q25, ran MiXCR for clone calling and kept in-frame beta chains. Identical CDR3 protein sequences are pooled into one entry, listed with their most common genes and DNA. This sample comprises some 420,000 distinct CDR3 sequences, 18% of them detected only once. About a sixth of the sample lies in the top ten. The sample's treatment or condition label is to be understood as: live attenuated yellow fever vaccine strain. This material consisted of PBMCs, taken before the yellow fever booster vaccination. The receptors stem from a man between 18 and 35 years old who received the YFV17D yellow fever vaccine.

This clonotype showed up just a few times. V usage is TRBV7-2 and J usage is TRBJ2-6, with D unresolved. Trimming left V 3 bases short and J 4 bases short, with 4 bases between. CDR3 length: 13 residues. Germline-derived CDR1 and CDR2 are SGHTA and FQGNSA. CDR3 nucleotides: TGTGCCAGCAGCTTTGTCGGGGCCAACGTCCTGACTTTC. Encoded protein: CASSFVGANVLTF.

This clonotype was counted ten times or more. The V gene is TRBV12-3 or TRBV12-4, the J gene TRBJ2-5; 11 bases map to TRBD2. This CDR3 region has 15 residues. The ends lost 6 bases at V and 5 bases at J; junction bases unmatched: 8. CDR3 bases: TGTGCCAGCAGCTCTCTAGCGGGGGGCCGGGAGACCCAGTACTTC. This translates into CASSSLAGGRETQYF.

This sequence joins TRBV7-8 and TRBJ2-5; TRBD1 agrees at 10 bases. CDR1 is SGHVS, CDR2 FQNEAQ, per germline. J gave up 4 bases and V 5 bases, and 10 bases lay outside the gene matches. The CDR3 runs 16 residues. In nucleotides, the CDR3 is TGTGCCAGCAGCCAAAGACAGGGGGCGGCTCCAGAGACCCAGTACTTC. Amino acid sequence: CASSQRQGAAPETQYF.

The chain links TRBV6-5 to TRBJ2-1; the D is unclear. This CDR3 spans 13 amino acids. CDR1 is MNHEY and CDR2 is SVGAGI in the germline V gene. V was clipped by 5 bases and J by 8 bases, with 13 bases between them. The CDR3 DNA is TGTGCCAGCAGTCGTCGGTACTTAGATGAGCAGTTCTTC. This sequence encodes CASSRRYLDEQFF.

There are a few counts of this clonotype. V gene TRBV5-5 combines with J gene TRBJ2-7; D perhaps matches TRBD1 (6 bases). The ends were cut back, 4 bases at V and 0 bases at J, with 14 bases in the middle. Germline CDR1 is SGHKS and CDR2 is YYEKEE (reference sequence). The CDR3 consists of 15 residues. The CDR3 loop reads CASSLGGRSSYEQYV. Written as DNA, the CDR3 is TGTGCCAGCAGCCTAGGGGGACGAAGCTCCTACGAGCAGTACGTC.

This chain joins TRBV18 and TRBJ2-2; D unresolved. The CDR3 consists of 14 residues. Germline V gives CDR1 KGHSH, CDR2 LQKENI. Trimming pared 3 bases from V and 4 bases from J, leaving 9 bases between. The CDR3 DNA follows: TGTGCCAGCTCACCCATTCCGGGCACCGGGGAGCTGTTTTTT. Translated: CASSPIPGTGELFF.

This chain uses TRBV19 with TRBJ1-1, with D tentatively TRBD1 (6 bases). The germline V and J ends were trimmed by 6 bases and 5 bases, with 22 bases remaining between them. The germline gives CDR1 LNHDA, CDR2 SQIVND (reference sequence). The CDR3 length is 16 residues. The CDR3, as DNA: TGTGCCAGTAGCCCAAGGGCACAGGGCTTGAGGACTGAAGCTTTCTTT. It yields the protein CASSPRAQGLRTEAFF.

This clonotype has a handful of counts. The rearrangement uses TRBV7-2 and TRBJ2-1, with 10 bases aligning to TRBD2. The germline V gene has CDR1 SGHTA and CDR2 FQGNSA. This CDR3 has 15 residues. V trimming: 5 bases; J trimming: 4 bases; junction bases outside the gene matches: 5. The CDR3 DNA reads as TGTGCCAGCAGCCGATATAGCGGGGGGTACAATGAGCAGTTCTTC. Translated: CASSRYSGGYNEQFF.

This clonotype was picked up a small number of times. This sequence joins TRBV4-1 and TRBJ2-2; TRBD1 matches at 7 bases. The V segment lost 8 bases and the J segment 0 bases; nucleotides outside the gene matches: 15. The CDR3 covers 18 residues. In germline, CDR1 is MGHRA, CDR2 YSYEKL. The CDR3 here is CASSAELGDSPNTGELFF. The CDR3 DNA is TGCGCCAGCTCCGCAGAATTGGGGGACAGCCCGAACACCGGGGAGCTGTTTTTT.

V usage is TRBV11-2 and J usage is TRBJ1-6; the D is unclear. Germline V CDR1 and CDR2: SGHAT, FQNNGV. The length of the CDR3 is 14 residues. The V gene lost 5 bases and the J gene lost 7 bases, with 12 bases spanning the gap. CDR3 nucleotides: TGTGCCAGCAGCGTAACCTCTATGAATTCACCCCTCCACTTT. This translates into CASSVTSMNSPLHF.

This clonotype was observed a handful of times. The genes are TRBV7-2 and TRBJ1-2; 7 positions match TRBD1. With V trimmed by 5 bases and J by 2 bases, 11 bases remained unmatched. The germline V gene has CDR1 SGHTA and CDR2 FQGNSA. The CDR3 consists of 16 residues. The CDR3: CASSPRRTGVNYGYTF. CDR3 nucleotides: TGTGCCAGCAGCCCCCGACGGACAGGTGTAAACTATGGCTACACCTTC.

This clonotype was recorded a few times. This rearrangement joins TRBV7-9 to TRBJ2-7, with TRBD1 identical over 8 bases. Germline-derived CDR1 and CDR2 are SEHNR and FQNEAQ (reference sequence). CDR3 length: 15 amino acids. V was pared by 2 bases and J by 6 bases, with 9 bases of the junction left unmatched. CDR3 sequence: CASSLIQGAAGEQYV. The DNA of the CDR3 is TGTGCCAGCAGCTTAATCCAGGGGGCGGCGGGCGAGCAGTACGTC.

Notes on this clonotype: At one boundary the junction diverges from the germline segment, which might be a read error. CDR3 DNA: TGTGCCAGCATCCAACCAGAGGCGGGCACAGATACGCAGTATTTT. Protein sequence: CASIQPEAGTDTQYF. The chain combines TRBV4-2 with TRBJ2-3; D gene uncertain. The CDR3 runs to 15 residues. CDR1 is LGHNA and CDR2 is YNFKEQ in the germline V gene.

This clonotype was picked up many times. The chain couples TRBV7-9 to TRBJ2-3; D tentatively fits TRBD1 or TRBD2 (5 bases each). From germline, CDR1 is SEHNR and CDR2 FQNEAQ (reference sequence). The CDR3 spans 16 residues. Between the trimmed V and J ends, which lost 5 bases and 6 bases, there was a span of 21 bases. The CDR3 region has the DNA TGTGCCAGCAGCCCCCCCCCGGGACGCCCAAGGGATACGCAGTATTTT. This gives the protein CASSPPPGRPRDTQYF. Complete variable domain (other parts from reference TRBV7-9 and TRBJ2-3): DTGVSQNPRHKITKRGQNVTFRCDPISEHNRLYWYRQTLGQGPEFLTYFQNEAQLEKSRLLSDRFSAERPKGSFSTLEIQRTEQGDSAMYLCASSPPPGRPRDTQYFGPGTRLTVL.

The chain employs TRBV20-1 and TRBJ2-5; 12 positions match TRBD2. CDR1 is DFQATT, CDR2 SNEGSKA, per germline (reference sequence). The CDR3 is 21 amino acids. V shed 6 bases, J shed 3 bases, and the junction held 26 bases outside the gene matches. The CDR3, as DNA: TGCAGTGCCACGGGACAGGGGTGGACTAGCGGGGAGATACTACCGGAAGAGACCCAGTACTTC. Its protein is CSATGQGWTSGEILPEETQYF.

This chain joins TRBV12-5 and TRBJ2-7, with 8 nucleotides matching TRBD1. The CDR3 consists of 14 residues. Trimming took 5 bases from V and 4 from J; bases not matched to a gene: 7. The germline CDR1 and CDR2 sequences are LGHNT and FRNRAP. The CDR3 loop reads CASGPRTGTYEQYF. The CDR3 bases are TGTGCTAGTGGTCCGCGGACAGGGACTTACGAGCAGTACTTC.

The J gene is TRBJ2-3, the V gene TRBV7-6; D may be TRBD1 or TRBD2 (5 bases each). Germline CDR1 is SGHVS and CDR2 is FNYEAQ. Trimming removed 5 bases from V and 2 bases from J, with 14 bases in between. This CDR3 has 15 amino acids. The CDR3 reads CASSRMRGPTDTQYF. CDR3 nucleotides: TGTGCCAGCAGCCGAATGAGGGGACCCACAGATACGCAGTATTTT. The variable domain in full, with the rest retrieved from reference TRBV7-6 and TRBJ2-3, is GAGVSQSPRYKVTKRGQDVALRCDPISGHVSLYWYRQALGQGPEFLTYFNYEAQQDKSGLPNDRFSAERPEGSISTLTIQRTEQRDSAMYRCASSRMRGPTDTQYFGPGTRLTVL.

This rearrangement joins TRBV7-3 to TRBJ2-3; TRBD1 matches 7 bases. Germline V lookup: CDR1 SGHTA, CDR2 FQGTGA. The CDR3 runs to 16 residues. V lost 2 bases and J lost 1; bases outside the gene matches: 6. CDR3: CASSLSRDRGTDTQYF. The CDR3 DNA follows: TGTGCCAGCAGCTTATCCCGGGACAGAGGCACAGATACGCAGTATTTT.

This chain connects TRBV5-1 to TRBJ2-3; possibly TRBD1 for D (5 bases). The CDR3 extends over 16 amino acids. Trimming left V 0 bases short and J 4 bases short, with 15 bases between. CDR1 and CDR2 (germline): SGHRS, YFSETQ. The CDR3, as DNA: TGCGCCAGCAGCTTGGGTGACAGACAAATGGCAGATACGCAGTATTTT. Translating gives CASSLGDRQMADTQYF.